This T cell receptor beta chain was sequenced in a study of CD8+CD57+ T cells in acquired aplastic anemia. Study background: An average of roughly 3.2 ug of DNA was obtained from sorted CD4+ and CD8+ cells.

Patients sequenced had flow cytometry evidence of CD8+CD57+ cell expansion. No patient had been given any therapy when blood was sampled. Study-wide results and caveats: Found in both controls and patients were around 30 CD8+ CDR3 sequences.

Profiling of TCR beta VDJ combinations and CDR3 sequences used genomic DNA as template. TCRdb re-called the reads through MiXCR, storing one row per CDR3 protein. Found here are under 500,000 distinct CDR3 sequences, about a third of them singletons; the top ten hold roughly 0.89%. V was clipped by 3 bases and J by 5 bases; unmatched bases: 5. Germline loops: CDR1 SGHRS, CDR2 YFSETQ. The CDR3 is 15 amino acids. With regard to this clonotype: Its antigen is unidentified.

This TCR derives from a human donor with aplastic anemia. V gene TRBV5-1 combines with J gene TRBJ2-1; TRBD2 aligns across 10 bases. Sequencing input: sorted CD4+, CD8+, or CD8+CD57+ T cells (not recorded which) from PBMCs. Here the CDR3 reads CASSSGLANHNEQFF. CDR3 DNA sequence: TGCGCCAGCAGCTCGGGACTAGCGAACCACAATGAGCAGTTCTTC.